This TCR beta chain emerged from a study of CD8 T cells in ankylosing spondylitis. This CDR3 is built from 18 residues. Germline assignment: CDR1 KGHDR and CDR2 SFDVKD. V was clipped by 3 bases and J by 3 bases; unmatched bases: 15. This clonotype was observed a handful of times. The target antigen is unknown. Findings of the study overall: Seemingly distinctive of ankylosing spondylitis blood was a TCR beta motif formed by eight highly homologous variants.

A single record per CDR3 protein comes from TCRdb applying MiXCR to the 5' RACE reads. The sample has 750,000 to 850,000 distinct CDR3 sequences, roughly 12% seen once; the top ten hold 0.51%. Sequenced: blood, either unsorted or a sorted T cell fraction (not recorded which). The TCR originated in a male donor with ankylosing spondylitis. This sequence joins TRBV24-1 and TRBJ2-7; 8 bases agree with TRBD1. The CDR3 loop reads CATSDPAGPGQDNYEQYF. CDR3 nucleotide sequence: TGTGCCACCAGTGATCCGGCGGGCCCGGGACAGGATAACTACGAGCAGTACTTC.